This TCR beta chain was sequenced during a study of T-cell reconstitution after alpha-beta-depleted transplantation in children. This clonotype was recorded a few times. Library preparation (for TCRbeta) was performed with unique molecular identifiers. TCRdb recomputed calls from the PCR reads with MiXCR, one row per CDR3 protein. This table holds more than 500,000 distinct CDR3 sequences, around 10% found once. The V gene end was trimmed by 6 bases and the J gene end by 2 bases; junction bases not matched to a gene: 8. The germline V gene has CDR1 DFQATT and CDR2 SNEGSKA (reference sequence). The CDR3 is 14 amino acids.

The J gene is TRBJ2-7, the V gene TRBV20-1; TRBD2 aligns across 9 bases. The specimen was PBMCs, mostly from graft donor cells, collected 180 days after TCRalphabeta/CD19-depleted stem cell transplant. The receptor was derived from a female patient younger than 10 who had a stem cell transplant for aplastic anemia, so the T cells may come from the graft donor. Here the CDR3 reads CSADISGSPYEQYF. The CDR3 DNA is TGCAGTGCGGACATTAGCGGGAGTCCCTACGAGCAGTACTTC.